The source of this TCR beta chain is a study of OX40 agonist ivuxolimab in advanced cancers. Study-wide context: Dose-escalation subjects each had hepatocellular carcinoma, melanoma, renal cell or head and neck cancer. Participants could have had prior anti-PD-1, anti-PD-L1 or anti-CTLA-4 therapy, and about 37% had some.

Sequencing used immunoSEQ multiplex PCR; TCRdb keeps in-frame clones, though not all of them. The table has 60,000 to 70,000 clones, 89% seen once. It was autoimmune disease history or systemic immunosuppression that excluded patients. Germline CDR1 reads SGHRS; CDR2 reads YFSETQ. Trimming took 5 bases from V and 3 from J; bases not matched to a gene: 17. This CDR3 is built from 17 residues. This specimen consisted of CD4+ or CD8+ T cells sorted from blood, obtained in a trial of the OX40 agonist ivuxolimab. The clonotype comes from an adult with an advanced solid tumor such as melanoma, head and neck, liver or kidney cancer. The V call is TRBV5-1, the J call TRBJ2-7, with 7 bases fitting TRBD2. This chain's CDR3 is CASSLHPYSGWDYEQYF. In DNA form, the CDR3 reads TGCGCCAGCAGTCTCCACCCCTATAGCGGGTGGGACTACGAGCAGTACTTC.